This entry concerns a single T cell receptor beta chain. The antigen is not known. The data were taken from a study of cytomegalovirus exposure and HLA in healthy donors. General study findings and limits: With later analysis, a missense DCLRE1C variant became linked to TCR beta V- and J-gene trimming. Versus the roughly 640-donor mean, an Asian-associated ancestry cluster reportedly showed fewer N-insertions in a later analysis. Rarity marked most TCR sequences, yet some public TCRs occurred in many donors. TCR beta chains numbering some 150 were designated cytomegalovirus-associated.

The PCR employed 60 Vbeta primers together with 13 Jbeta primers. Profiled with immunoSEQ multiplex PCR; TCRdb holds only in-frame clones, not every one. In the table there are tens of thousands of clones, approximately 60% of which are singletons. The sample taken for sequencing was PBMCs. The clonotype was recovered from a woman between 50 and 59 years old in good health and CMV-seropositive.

The CDR3 reads CASSFTAARGGYTF. CDR3 nucleotide sequence: TGTGCCAGCAGTTTTACGGCAGCCCGGGGAGGCTACACCTTC. This chain uses TRBV28 with TRBJ1-2; D unresolved. This CDR3 contains 14 residues. Germline assignment: CDR1 MDHEN and CDR2 SYDVKM. V gave up 3 bases and J gave up 8 bases, with 16 bases separating them.